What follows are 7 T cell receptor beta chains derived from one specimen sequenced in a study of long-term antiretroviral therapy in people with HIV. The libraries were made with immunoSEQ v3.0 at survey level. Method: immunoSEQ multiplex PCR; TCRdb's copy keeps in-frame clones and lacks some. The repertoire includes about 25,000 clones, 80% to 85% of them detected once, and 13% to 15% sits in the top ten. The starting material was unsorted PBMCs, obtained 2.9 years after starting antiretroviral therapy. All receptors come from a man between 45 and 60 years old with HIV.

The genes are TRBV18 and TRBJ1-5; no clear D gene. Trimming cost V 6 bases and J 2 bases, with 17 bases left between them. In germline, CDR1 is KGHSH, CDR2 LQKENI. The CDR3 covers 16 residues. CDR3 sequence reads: CASSESVWGGNQPQHF. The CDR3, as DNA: TGTGCCAGCTCGGAGTCAGTCTGGGGAGGCAATCAGCCCCAGCATTTT.

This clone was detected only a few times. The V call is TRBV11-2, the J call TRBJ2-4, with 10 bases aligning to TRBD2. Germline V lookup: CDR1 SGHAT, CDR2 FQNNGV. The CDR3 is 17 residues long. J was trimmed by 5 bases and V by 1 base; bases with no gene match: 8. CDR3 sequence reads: CASSLVGSGGPQNIQYF. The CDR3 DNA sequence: TGTGCCAGCAGCTTAGTAGGTAGCGGGGGGCCACAAAACATTCAGTACTTC.

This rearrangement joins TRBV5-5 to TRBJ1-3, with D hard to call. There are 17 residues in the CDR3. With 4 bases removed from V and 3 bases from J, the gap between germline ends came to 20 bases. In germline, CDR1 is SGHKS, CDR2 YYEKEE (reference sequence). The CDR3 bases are TGTGCCAGCAGCCCCCGCGGAACGGAGAGAGGTGGAAACACCATATATTTT. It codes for CASSPRGTERGGNTIYF. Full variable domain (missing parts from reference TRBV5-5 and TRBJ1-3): DAGVTQSPTHLIKTRGQQVTLRCSPISGHKSVSWYQQVLGQGPQFIFQYYEKEERGRGNFPDRFSARQFPNYSSELNVNALLLGDSALYLCASSPRGTERGGNTIYFGEGSWLTVV.

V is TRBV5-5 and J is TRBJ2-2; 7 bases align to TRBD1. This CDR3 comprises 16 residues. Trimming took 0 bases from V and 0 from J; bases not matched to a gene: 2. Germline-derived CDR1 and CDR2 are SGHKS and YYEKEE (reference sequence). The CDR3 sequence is CASSLGQGANTGELFF. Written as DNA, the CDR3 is TGTGCCAGCAGCTTGGGGCAGGGGGCGAACACCGGGGAGCTGTTTTTT.

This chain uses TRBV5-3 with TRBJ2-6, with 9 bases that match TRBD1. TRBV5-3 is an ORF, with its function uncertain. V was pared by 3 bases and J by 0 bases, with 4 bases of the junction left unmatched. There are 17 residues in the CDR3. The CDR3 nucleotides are TGTGCCAGAAGCTGGGACAGGGAAAACTCTGGGGCCAACGTCCTGACTTTC. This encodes CARSWDRENSGANVLTF.

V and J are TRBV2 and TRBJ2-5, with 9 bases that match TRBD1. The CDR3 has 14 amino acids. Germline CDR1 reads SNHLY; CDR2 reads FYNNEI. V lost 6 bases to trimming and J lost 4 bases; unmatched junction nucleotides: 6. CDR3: CASRGDRELETQYF. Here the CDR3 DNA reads TGTGCCAGCAGGGGGGACAGGGAACTAGAGACCCAGTACTTC.

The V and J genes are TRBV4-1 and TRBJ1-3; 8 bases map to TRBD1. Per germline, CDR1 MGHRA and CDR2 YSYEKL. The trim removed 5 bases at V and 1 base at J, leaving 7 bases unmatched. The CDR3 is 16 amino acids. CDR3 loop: CASSYTTGGSGNTIYF. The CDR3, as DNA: TGCGCCAGCAGCTATACAACAGGGGGATCTGGAAACACCATATATTTT.